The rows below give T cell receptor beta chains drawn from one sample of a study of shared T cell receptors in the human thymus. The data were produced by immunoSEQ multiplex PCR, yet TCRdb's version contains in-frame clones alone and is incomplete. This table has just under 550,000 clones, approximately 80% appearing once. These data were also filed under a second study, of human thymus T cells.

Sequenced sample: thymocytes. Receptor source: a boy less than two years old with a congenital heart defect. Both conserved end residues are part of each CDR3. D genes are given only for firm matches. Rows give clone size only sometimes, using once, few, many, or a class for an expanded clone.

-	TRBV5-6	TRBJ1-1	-	TGTGCCAGCAGCTTCCCAGGGTCTAGTACTGAAGCTTTCTTT	CASSFPGSSTEAFF
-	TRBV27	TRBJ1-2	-	TGTGCCAGCAGTCTAAACTCCCCCCAGGGGAGGGAACATGGCTACACCTTC	CASSLNSPQGREHGYTF
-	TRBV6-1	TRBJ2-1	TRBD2	TGTGCCAGCAGTGAAATCCCCACAGCGGGGAATGAGCAGTTCTTC	CASSEIPTAGNEQFF
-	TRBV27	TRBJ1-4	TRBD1	TGTGCCAGCAGGTCCCAGGGGGAACATAATGAAAAACTGTTTTTT	CASRSQGEHNEKLFF
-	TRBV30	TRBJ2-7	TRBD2	TGTGCCTGGAGTGCCCCACTAGCGGACTCCCCCGGGGAGCAGTACTTC	CAWSAPLADSPGEQYF
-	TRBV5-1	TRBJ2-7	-	TGCGCCAGCAGCTCCGGACAGAGGAAGCAGTACTTC	CASSSGQRKQYF
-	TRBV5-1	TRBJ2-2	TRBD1	TGCGCCAGCAGCTTGACCTCTCCCGGACAGGGTCCCGGGGAGCTGTTTTTT	CASSLTSPGQGPGELFF
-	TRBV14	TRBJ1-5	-	TGTGCCAGCAGCCAAGAGGGGCGGAACCATAGCAATCAGCCCCAGCATTTT	CASSQEGRNHSNQPQHF
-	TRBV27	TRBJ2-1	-	TGTGCCAGCAGTGCGACCGGACTCATTTCCAACAATGAGCAGTTCTTC	CASSATGLISNNEQFF
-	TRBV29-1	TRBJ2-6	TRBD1	TGCAGCGTTGGGGGAGGCAGGGGGCCAGAGGCTGGGGCCAACGTCCTGACTTTC	CSVGGGRGPEAGANVLTF
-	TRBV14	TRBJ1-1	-	TGTGCCAGCAGCCAGAGGGAGGGGAGGACTGAAGCTTTCTTT	CASSQREGRTEAFF
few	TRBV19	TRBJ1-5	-	TGTGCCAGTAGTATCGACACGGACATCCCTGGGCGGAATCAGCCCCAGCATTTT	CASSIDTDIPGRNQPQHF
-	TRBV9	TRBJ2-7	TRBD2	TGTGCCAGCAGCGATACTAGCGGCTACGAGCAGTACTTC	CASSDTSGYEQYF